The subject of this entry is one T cell receptor (beta chain). What it binds is not known. This sample stems from a study of T cell responses to AZD1222 COVID-19 vaccine. Pooling covered second doses at about 4 or about 12 weeks. Study-wide results and caveats: Baseline serology detected seropositivity in only five or six AZD1222 recipients.

Losses at the gene ends were 8 bases for V and 5 bases for J; bases not matched to a gene: 10. Germline V CDR1 and CDR2: MGHDK, SYGVNS. CDR3 length equals 15 residues. The method was immunoSEQ multiplex PCR; TCRdb's version includes in-frame clones alone and lacks a portion of them. The repertoire holds 100,000 to 140,000 clones, 80% to 95% seen once, with roughly 6.2% in the top ten. This chain uses TRBV25-1 with TRBJ2-3, with 10 positions matching TRBD2. The material sequenced was peripheral blood, taken 28 days after the second AZD1222 dose. The origin of this receptor is an adult who received the AZD1222 COVID-19 vaccine. The CDR3, as DNA: TGTGCCAGCGAAAACCTAGCGGGAGTGGAAGATACGCAGTATTTT. It is translated as CASENLAGVEDTQYF.